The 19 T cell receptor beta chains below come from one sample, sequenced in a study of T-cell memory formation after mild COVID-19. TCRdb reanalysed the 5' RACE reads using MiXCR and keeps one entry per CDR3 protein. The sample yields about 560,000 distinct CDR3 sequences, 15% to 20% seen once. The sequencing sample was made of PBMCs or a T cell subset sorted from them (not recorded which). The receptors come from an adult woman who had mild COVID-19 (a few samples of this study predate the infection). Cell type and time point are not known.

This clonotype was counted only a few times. CDR3 DNA: TGTGCCACCTCTGGGACTAGCGGGGGGAGCTCCTACGAGCAGTACTTC. Encoded protein: CATSGTSGGSSYEQYF. V and J are TRBV24-1 and TRBJ2-7; 15 bases map to TRBD2. The CDR3 totals 16 residues. Germline trimming cut 9 bases from V and 0 bases from J; bases unmatched to any gene: 5. Germline V gives CDR1 KGHDR, CDR2 SFDVKD.

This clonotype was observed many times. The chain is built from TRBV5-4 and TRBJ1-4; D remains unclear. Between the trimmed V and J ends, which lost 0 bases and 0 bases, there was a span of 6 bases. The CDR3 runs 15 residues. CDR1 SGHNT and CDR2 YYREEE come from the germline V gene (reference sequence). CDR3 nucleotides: TGTGCCAGCAGCTTGGCTGGTGCAACTAATGAAAAACTGTTTTTT. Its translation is CASSLAGATNEKLFF.

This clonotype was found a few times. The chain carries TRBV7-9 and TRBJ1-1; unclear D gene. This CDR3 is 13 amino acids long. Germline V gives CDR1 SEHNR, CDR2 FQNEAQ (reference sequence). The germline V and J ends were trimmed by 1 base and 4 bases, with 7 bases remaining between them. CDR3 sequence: CASSLEVLTEAFF. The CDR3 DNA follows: TGTGCCAGCAGCTTAGAGGTTCTCACTGAAGCTTTCTTT.

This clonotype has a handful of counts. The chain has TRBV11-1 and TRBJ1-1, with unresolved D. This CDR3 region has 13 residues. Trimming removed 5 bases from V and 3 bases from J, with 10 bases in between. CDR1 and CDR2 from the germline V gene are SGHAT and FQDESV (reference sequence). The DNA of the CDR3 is TGTGCCAGCAGCCCCGACCCTCACACTGAAGCTTTCTTT. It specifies CASSPDPHTEAFF.

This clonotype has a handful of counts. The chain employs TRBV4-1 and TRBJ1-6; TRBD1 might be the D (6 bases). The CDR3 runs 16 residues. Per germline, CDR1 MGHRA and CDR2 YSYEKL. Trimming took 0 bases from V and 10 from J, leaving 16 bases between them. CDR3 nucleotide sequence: TGCGCCAGCAGCCAAGATTCTGACAGGACGCACTCACCCCTCCACTTT. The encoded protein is CASSQDSDRTHSPLHF.

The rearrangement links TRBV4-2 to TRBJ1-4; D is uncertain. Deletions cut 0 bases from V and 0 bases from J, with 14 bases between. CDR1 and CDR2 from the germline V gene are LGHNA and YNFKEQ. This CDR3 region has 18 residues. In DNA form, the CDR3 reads TGTGCCAGCAGCCAAGATAGTGTAGGGAAAACAACTAATGAAAAACTGTTTTTT. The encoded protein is CASSQDSVGKTTNEKLFF.

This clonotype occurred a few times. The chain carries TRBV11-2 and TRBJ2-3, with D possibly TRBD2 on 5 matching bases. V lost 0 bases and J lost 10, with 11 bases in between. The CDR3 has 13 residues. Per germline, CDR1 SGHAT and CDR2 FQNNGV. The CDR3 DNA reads TGTGCCAGCAGCTTAGACCTAGCCAAGTCGCAGTATTTT. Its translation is CASSLDLAKSQYF.

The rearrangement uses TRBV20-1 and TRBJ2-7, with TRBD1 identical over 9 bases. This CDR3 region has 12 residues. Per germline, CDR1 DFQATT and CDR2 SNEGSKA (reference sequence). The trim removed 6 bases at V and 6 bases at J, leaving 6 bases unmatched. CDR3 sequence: CSASGTGIEQYF. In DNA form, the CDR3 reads TGCAGTGCGTCTGGGACAGGGATCGAGCAGTACTTC.

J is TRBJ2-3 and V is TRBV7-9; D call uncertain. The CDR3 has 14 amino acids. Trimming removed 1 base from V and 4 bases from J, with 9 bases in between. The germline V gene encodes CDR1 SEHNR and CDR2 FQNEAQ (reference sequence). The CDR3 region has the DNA TGTGCCAGCAGCTTAGAGTCTGTTGCAGATACGCAGTATTTT. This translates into CASSLESVADTQYF.

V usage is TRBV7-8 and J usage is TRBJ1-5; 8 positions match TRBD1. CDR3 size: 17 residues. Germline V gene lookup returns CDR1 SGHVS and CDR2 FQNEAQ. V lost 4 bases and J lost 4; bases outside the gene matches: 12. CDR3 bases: TGTGCCAGCAGCTCCCGGACAGGGAAGGGGACTAATCAGCCCCAGCATTTT. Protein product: CASSSRTGKGTNQPQHF.

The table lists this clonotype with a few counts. The CDR3, as DNA: TGTGCCAGCAGCGCAACCACAGGGGACCAAGAGACCCAGTACTTC. Amino acid sequence: CASSATTGDQETQYF. This sequence joins TRBV5-6 and TRBJ2-5; the match to TRBD1 covers 7 bases. Germline CDR1 and CDR2: SGHDT and YYEEEE. With 4 bases clipped from V and 0 bases from J, the junction kept 6 bases outside the gene matches. The length of the CDR3 is 15 residues.

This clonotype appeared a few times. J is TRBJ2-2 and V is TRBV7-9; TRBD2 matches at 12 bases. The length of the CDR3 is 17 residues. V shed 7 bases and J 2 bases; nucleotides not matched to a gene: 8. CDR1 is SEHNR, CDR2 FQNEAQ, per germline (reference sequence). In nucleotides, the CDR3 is TGTGCCAGCACTGCATCCGGACTAGCGGGAAACACCGGGGAGCTGTTTTTT. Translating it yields CASTASGLAGNTGELFF.

The CDR3 region is CSASDQSYEQYF. CDR3 DNA: TGCAGTGCTAGCGACCAGTCCTACGAGCAGTACTTC. The J gene is TRBJ2-7, the V gene TRBV20-1; D remains ambiguous. Per the germline V gene, CDR1 is DFQATT and CDR2 is SNEGSKA (reference sequence). Deletions cut 3 bases from V and 1 base from J, with 7 bases between. The CDR3 is 12 amino acids.

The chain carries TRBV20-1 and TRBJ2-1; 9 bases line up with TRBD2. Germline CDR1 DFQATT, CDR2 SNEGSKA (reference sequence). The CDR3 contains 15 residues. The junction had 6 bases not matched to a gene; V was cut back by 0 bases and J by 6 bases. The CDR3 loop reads CSARDLGLAFNEQFF. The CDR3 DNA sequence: TGCAGTGCTAGAGATCTGGGACTAGCTTTCAATGAGCAGTTCTTC.

DNA of the CDR3: TGTGCCAGCAGCTTTCGGACAGGAGGTTCCGAGCAGTACTTC. Translating it yields CASSFRTGGSEQYF. The chain recombines TRBV5-5 with TRBJ2-7, with 7 bases that match TRBD1. The CDR3 runs 14 residues. The V gene's germline CDR1 is SGHKS and CDR2 YYEKEE (reference sequence). V dropped 2 bases and J dropped 6; count of bases not matched to a gene: 8.

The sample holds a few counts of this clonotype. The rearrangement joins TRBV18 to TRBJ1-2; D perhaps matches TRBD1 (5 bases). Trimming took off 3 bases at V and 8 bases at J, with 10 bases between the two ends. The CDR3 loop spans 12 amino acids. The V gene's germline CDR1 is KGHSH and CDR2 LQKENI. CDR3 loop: CASSPRGDGYTF. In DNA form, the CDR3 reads TGTGCCAGCTCACCCCGGGGGGACGGCTACACCTTC.

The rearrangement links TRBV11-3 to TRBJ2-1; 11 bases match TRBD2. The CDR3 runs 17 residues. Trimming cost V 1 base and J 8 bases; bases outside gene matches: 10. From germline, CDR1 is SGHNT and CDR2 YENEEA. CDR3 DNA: TGTGCCAGCAGCTTAGGTTTACTAGCGGGAGAATCCCATGAGCAGTTCTTC. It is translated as CASSLGLLAGESHEQFF. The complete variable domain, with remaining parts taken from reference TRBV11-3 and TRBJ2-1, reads EAGVVQSPRYKIIEKKQPVAFWCNPISGHNTLYWYLQNLGQGPELLIRYENEEAVDDSQLPKDRFSAERLKGVDSTLKIQPAELGDSAVYLCASSLGLLAGESHEQFFGPGTRLTVL.

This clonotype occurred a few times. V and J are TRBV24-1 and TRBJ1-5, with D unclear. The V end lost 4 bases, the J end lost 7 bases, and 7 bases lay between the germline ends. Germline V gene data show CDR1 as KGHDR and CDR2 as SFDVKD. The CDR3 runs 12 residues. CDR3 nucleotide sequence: TGTGCCACCAGTGAAGTTGACCAGCCCCAGCATTTT. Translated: CATSEVDQPQHF.

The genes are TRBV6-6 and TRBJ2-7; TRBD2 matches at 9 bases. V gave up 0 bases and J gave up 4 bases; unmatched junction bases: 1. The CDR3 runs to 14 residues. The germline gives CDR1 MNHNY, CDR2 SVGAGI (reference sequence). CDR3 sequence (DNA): TGTGCCAGCAGTTACTCGCTAGCGGGGTACGAGCAGTACTTC. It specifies CASSYSLAGYEQYF.